Presented here are 6 T cell receptor beta chains from one specimen sequenced in a study of regulatory T cells in long-lasting Graves disease. The time point was: persistent/refractory GD, antithyroid drugs over 5 years with positive TRAb. Making the TCR library involved RNA that had been extracted from PBMCs. Combining iRepertoire HTBI primers with Arm-PCR of CDR3 regions, the authors built TCR beta libraries. From the multiplex PCR reads, TCRdb called clonotypes with MiXCR, one entry per CDR3 protein. The sample comprises about 470,000 distinct CDR3 sequences, more than 20% of which are singletons, and about 8.3% rests with the top ten. The sequenced sample was peripheral blood mononuclear cells (PBMCs), obtained when the disease was refractory, from a patient treated with antithyroid drugs. All receptors derive from a female donor with Graves disease.

This clonotype showed up just a few times. The rearrangement links TRBV15 to TRBJ2-1; D may be TRBD2 (5 bases). The germline CDR1 and CDR2 sequences are LNHNV and YYDKDF (reference sequence). The CDR3 extends over 16 amino acids. V dropped 1 base and J dropped 9 bases, with 19 bases sitting between them. The DNA of the CDR3 is TGTGCCACCAGCAGAGTAGTAGGCCCGGGATATGGTGAGCAGTTCTTC. Translated, it gives CATSRVVGPGYGEQFF.

This clonotype was seen a single time. V is TRBV12-3 or TRBV12-4 and J is TRBJ2-1, with 12 bases matching TRBD2. The V gene end was trimmed by 7 bases and the J gene end by 4 bases; junction bases not matched to a gene: 5. This CDR3 is built from 15 residues. The CDR3 sequence is CASTPGLAGYNEQFF. CDR3 sequence (DNA): TGTGCCAGCACTCCTGGACTAGCGGGGTACAATGAGCAGTTCTTC.

This clonotype has a count of ten or more. The chain employs TRBV6-1 and TRBJ1-4; D not resolved. The V and J ends lost 6 bases and 5 bases respectively, with 19 bases between them. Germline-derived CDR1 and CDR2 are MNHNS and SASEGT. This CDR3 has 16 amino acids. CDR3 sequence: CASRRFLGAGNEKLFF. The CDR3 DNA reads as TGTGCCAGCAGGAGGTTCTTAGGTGCGGGCAATGAAAAACTGTTTTTT.

This clonotype was detected many times. The chain is built from TRBV6-2 or TRBV6-3 and TRBJ1-2; D is perhaps TRBD1 (6 bases). V gave up 2 bases and J gave up 0 bases, with 13 bases separating them. This CDR3 has 16 amino acids. Per germline, CDR1 MNHEY and CDR2 SVGEGT. The DNA for the CDR3 is TGTGCCAGCAGTTACGACAGGACAGTCGCTAACTATGGCTACACCTTC. Residues: CASSYDRTVANYGYTF.

The chain recombines TRBV7-6 with TRBJ2-7; 11 bases fit TRBD1. V dropped 10 bases and J dropped 9; count of bases not matched to a gene: 8. CDR1 is SGHVS and CDR2 is FNYEAQ in the germline V gene. The CDR3 spans 12 residues. CDR3 loop: CAIRDRGKGQYF. The CDR3, as DNA: TGTGCCATCAGGGACAGGGGGAAAGGGCAGTACTTC.

This clonotype appeared many times. This rearrangement joins TRBV18 to TRBJ1-1; weak D call: TRBD1 (5 bases). Germline V gene sequence: CDR1 KGHSH, CDR2 LQKENI. The CDR3 consists of 13 residues. Trimming took off 5 bases at V and 1 base at J, with 8 bases between the two ends. Written as DNA, the CDR3 is TGTGCCAGCTCAAACGGACAGAACACTGAAGCTTTCTTT. Translation gives CASSNGQNTEAFF. Using reference TRBV18 and TRBJ1-1 for the parts outside the CDR3, the full variable domain is NAGVMQNPRHLVRRRGQEARLRCSPMKGHSHVYWYRQLPEEGLKFMVYLQKENIIDESGMPKERFSAEFPKEGPSILRIQQVVRGDSAAYFCASSNGQNTEAFFGQGTRLTVV.